This T cell receptor beta chain was sequenced for a study of CD8+ T cells in alopecia areata. Separation of pooled cutaneous lymph node cells was by sorting with CD4, CD8alpha, NKG2D, NKG2ACE and other markers. Extraction and reverse transcription of RNA yielded cDNA as the sequencing template. Clones were read by immunoSEQ multiplex PCR, and TCRdb kept only the in-frame ones, dropping some. The data show approximately 300,000 clones, with none appearing a single time. The germline V and J ends were trimmed by 3 bases and 0 bases, with 13 bases remaining between them. Germline CDR1 NSQYPW, CDR2 LRSPGD (reference sequence). The CDR3 covers 16 residues. This clone was seen at least ten times. Genes and germline come from the mouse. The read terminates 4 residues before the CDR3 end, so the remaining end is supplied by the germline J gene.

The chain combines TRBV1 with TRBJ2-3, with D tentatively TRBD1 (6 bases). The TCR was taken from a C3H/HeJ mouse with alopecia areata. This line is of MHC haplotype H2-k. The sequenced sample was CD4+ T cells sorted from a lymph node. CDR3 DNA, as far as it was read: TGCACCTGCAGTGCCACTAACAGGGATAGTGCAGAA. Encoded protein: CTCSATNRDSAE. The whole CDR3 protein reads CTCSATNRDSAETLYF. Variable domain in full (rest from reference TRBV1 and TRBJ2-3): VTLLEQNPRWRLVPRGQAVNLRCILKNSQYPWMSWYQQDLQKQLQWLFTLRSPGDKEVKSLPGADYLATRVTDTELRLQVANMSQGRTLYCTCSATNRDSAETLYFGSGTRLTVL.